This entry describes one T cell receptor (beta chain). Its specificity is unknown. This sample was taken from a study of vaccination effects on CD4 cells after COVID-19. On the study more broadly: Specimens were obtained from a couple of convalescent patients 16 days and one week prior to vaccination.

Profiled with immunoSEQ multiplex PCR; TCRdb holds only in-frame clones, not every one. The sample holds 20,000 to 25,000 clones, around 75% seen once. V was pared by 3 bases and J by 2 bases, with 15 bases of the junction left unmatched. The CDR3 contains 19 residues. Before any sequencing was done, the ViraFEST assay used viral peptide pools to expand antigen-specific CD4+ T cells. The culture ran for less than 12 days, and then CD4+ T cells were isolated. PCR showed that the person got SARS-CoV-2 infection at some point between March and December 2020. Cultures used 2 million or so PBMC per well, about 10 IU/ml IL-2 and 10 ug/ml peptides. Cells had half their medium changed to IL-2 medium on days 3 and 7.

This receptor was identified in a human donor who had a prior SARS-CoV-2 infection. The chain combines TRBV23-1 with TRBJ2-3; TRBD2 matches 9 bases. TRBV23-1 is identified as an open reading frame with a role that is uncertain. Here the sequenced sample was CD4+ T cells from PBMCs cultured with a peptide pool, taken before COVID-19 vaccination. CDR3 in DNA: TGCGCCAGCAGTCAGCCGTGGGGTAGCGGGGGATTTATCACAGATACGCAGTATTTT. This translates into CASSQPWGSGGFITDTQYF.